What follows are 14 T cell receptor beta chains derived from one specimen sequenced in a study of blood T cell repertoires in COVID-19. Repertoires were generated with immunoSEQ multiplex PCR, while TCRdb's copy carries only in-frame clones and drops some. In the table there are some 120,000 clones, approximately 83% of which are singletons. The source material was peripheral blood. The origin of the receptors is a woman of 80 years or more with acute or convalescent COVID-19.

This chain joins TRBV5-1 and TRBJ2-6; 7 nucleotides align to TRBD1. The CDR3 is 14 residues long. The germline gives CDR1 SGHRS, CDR2 YFSETQ. J was trimmed by 2 bases and V by 7 bases; bases with no gene match: 3. CDR3: CASATGAGANVLTF. CDR3 in DNA: TGCGCCAGCGCTACAGGGGCTGGGGCCAACGTCCTGACTTTC.

The chain carries TRBV5-6 and TRBJ1-1; the D gene is possibly TRBD1 (5 bases). Trimming shortened V by 4 bases and J by 5 bases, and 12 bases separated the two germline ends. The length of the CDR3 is 13 residues. Germline V gene sequence: CDR1 SGHDT, CDR2 YYEEEE. The CDR3 here is CASSRVRETEAFF. CDR3 coding DNA: TGTGCCAGCAGCCGAGTCAGGGAAACTGAAGCTTTCTTT.

This chain connects TRBV5-4 to TRBJ1-6; 9 bases line up with TRBD1. V dropped 2 bases and J dropped 9; count of bases not matched to a gene: 9. Germline CDR1 reads SGHNT; CDR2 reads YYREEE (reference sequence). The CDR3 totals 16 residues. CDR3 amino acids: CASSFLAGTGISPLHF. CDR3 in DNA: TGTGCCAGCAGCTTCCTGGCCGGGACAGGGATTTCACCCCTCCACTTT.

The CDR3 here is CASSQTALNRAGTQYF. The CDR3 DNA reads TGTGCCAGCAGTCAGACGGCTTTGAACAGGGCGGGGACCCAGTACTTC. This sequence joins TRBV2 and TRBJ2-5, with D possibly matching TRBD1 (6 bases). V was cut by 5 bases and J by 7 bases, with 23 bases left in between. The CDR3 runs 16 residues. The V gene's germline CDR1 is SNHLY and CDR2 FYNNEI.

The gene calls are TRBV3-1 (or the pseudogene TRBV3-2) and TRBJ1-5; TRBD1 aligns across 8 bases. The CDR3 spans 17 residues. Germline loops: CDR1 LGHDT, CDR2 YNNKEL (reference sequence). V lost 2 bases, J lost 2 bases, and 8 bases stayed unmatched. The CDR3 region has the DNA TGTGCCAGCAGCCAATCCCCAGGGGGCGAGGGCAATCAGCCCCAGCATTTT. It is translated as CASSQSPGGEGNQPQHF.

The CDR3, as DNA: TGTGCCAGCAGTGCTTCCGGGACAGGGGGTAATGAGCAGTTCTTC. Translating gives CASSASGTGGNEQFF. The chain employs TRBV28 and TRBJ2-1; 11 bases align to TRBD1. The junction had 7 bases not matched to a gene; V was cut back by 5 bases and J by 7 bases. The CDR3 length is 15 residues. Germline loops: CDR1 MDHEN, CDR2 SYDVKM.

This chain uses TRBV7-2 with TRBJ2-3; D is possibly TRBD2 (5 bases). The V end was cut by 1 base, the J end by 2 bases, with 13 bases between. The length of the CDR3 is 16 residues. Germline V lookup: CDR1 SGHTA, CDR2 FQGNSA. This CDR3 reads CASSLDTRAYTDTQYF. As DNA, the CDR3 is TGTGCCAGCAGCTTAGATACTAGGGCTTACACAGATACGCAGTATTTT.

The J gene is TRBJ1-2, the V gene TRBV7-2; weak D call: TRBD1 (6 bases). The CDR3 extends over 15 amino acids. Germline CDR1 reads SGHTA; CDR2 reads FQGNSA. V lost 4 bases and J lost 4, with 16 bases in between. This CDR3 is CASSSTGVNSYGYTF. The CDR3 region has the DNA TGTGCCAGCAGCTCGACAGGCGTCAATAGCTATGGCTACACCTTC.

This clone was observed once. The V gene is TRBV5-1, the J gene TRBJ2-1, with 11 bases identical to TRBD1. From germline, CDR1 is SGHRS and CDR2 YFSETQ. V lost 4 bases to trimming and J lost 3 bases; unmatched junction nucleotides: 12. This CDR3 is 18 amino acids long. CDR3 nucleotide sequence: TGCGCCAGCAGCCACGGGACAGGGGGGCGATCGTTCTACAATGAGCAGTTCTTC. Translation gives CASSHGTGGRSFYNEQFF.

The sample holds one count of this clone. The chain couples TRBV7-8 to TRBJ1-3; TRBD1 agrees at 8 bases. V shed 6 bases and J 4 bases; nucleotides not matched to a gene: 8. The CDR3 contains 15 residues. Germline CDR1 and CDR2: SGHVS and FQNEAQ. Written as DNA, the CDR3 is TGTGCCAGCAGTCGCGACAGGGGAGGAGGAAACACCATATATTTT. Translating it yields CASSRDRGGGNTIYF.

This chain joins TRBV29-1 and TRBJ2-5; D is perhaps TRBD2 (6 bases). Germline values: CDR1 SQVTM, CDR2 ANQGSEA. Trimming pared 2 bases from V and 5 bases from J, leaving 12 bases between. CDR3 length: 13 amino acids. The CDR3: CSVESGSTETQYF. CDR3 DNA sequence: TGCAGCGTTGAATCCGGGAGTACGGAGACCCAGTACTTC.

The chain links TRBV10-3 to TRBJ1-5, with TRBD1 matching over 7 bases. V lost 9 bases, J lost 3 bases, and 8 bases stayed unmatched. CDR3 length: 14 amino acids. Germline-derived CDR1 and CDR2 are ENHRY and SYGVKD. The CDR3 is CAIKDRWDNQPQHF. In nucleotides, the CDR3 is TGTGCCATAAAGGACAGGTGGGACAATCAGCCCCAGCATTTT.

CDR3 sequence: CASSQTIQETQYF. For the CDR3, the DNA is TGCGCCAGCAGCCAAACTATTCAAGAGACCCAGTACTTC. J is TRBJ2-5 and V is TRBV4-1, with D hard to call. This CDR3 has 13 amino acids. Germline loops: CDR1 MGHRA, CDR2 YSYEKL. With 2 bases removed from V and 2 bases from J, the gap between germline ends came to 6 bases.

The chain is built from TRBV29-1 and TRBJ2-5; weak D call: TRBD2 (5 bases). Trimming pared 0 bases from V and 2 bases from J, leaving 10 bases between. This CDR3 spans 14 amino acids. CDR1 is SQVTM, CDR2 ANQGSEA, per germline. DNA of the CDR3: TGCAGCGTTGAAGACATCGAGGGACAAGAGACCCAGTACTTC. Translated, it gives CSVEDIEGQETQYF. Filled out from reference TRBV29-1 and TRBJ2-5, the complete variable domain reads SAVISQKPSRDICQRGTSLTIQCQVDSQVTMMFWYRQQPGQSLTLIATANQGSEATYESGFVIDKFPISRPNLTFSTLTVSNMSPEDSSIYLCSVEDIEGQETQYFGPGTRLLVL.